Listed here are 23 T cell receptor beta chains from one sample, sequenced in a study. TCRdb independently ran MiXCR on the RT-PCR reads; one entry per CDR3 protein. The repertoire includes about 680,000 distinct CDR3 sequences, 14% of them detected once, and 3.6% sits in the top ten. The sequencing sample was made of memory CD4+ T cells from blood. All receptors come from a female donor in good health, serving as a healthy control.

The rearrangement joins TRBV28 to TRBJ2-4; TRBD2 aligns across 8 bases. Germline V gene sequence: CDR1 MDHEN, CDR2 SYDVKM. V lost 1 base to trimming and J lost 6 bases; unmatched junction nucleotides: 8. This CDR3 comprises 16 residues. CDR3 loop: CASSLYRAGESNIQYF. CDR3 in DNA: TGTGCCAGCAGTTTATATCGAGCGGGAGAGTCAAACATTCAGTACTTC.

Here the CDR3 reads CASKATSYNEQFF. CDR3 coding DNA: TGTGCCAGCAAGGCTACCTCCTACAATGAGCAGTTCTTC. The chain recombines TRBV2 with TRBJ2-1; the D is unclear. CDR1 and CDR2 (germline): SNHLY, FYNNEI. The CDR3 has 13 amino acids. Between the trimmed V and J ends, which lost 7 bases and 0 bases, there was a span of 7 bases.

The table lists this clonotype with many counts. The chain links TRBV18 to TRBJ2-5; TRBD1 matches at 10 bases. Germline trimming cut 4 bases from V and 5 bases from J; bases unmatched to any gene: 7. This CDR3 has 15 amino acids. Looked up from germline, CDR1 is KGHSH and CDR2 is LQKENI. The CDR3 nucleotides read TGTGCCAGCTCACTCCCCGGGACAGGGGAGGAGACCCAGTACTTC. Amino acid sequence: CASSLPGTGEETQYF. Complete variable domain (other parts from reference TRBV18 and TRBJ2-5): NAGVMQNPRHLVRRRGQEARLRCSPMKGHSHVYWYRQLPEEGLKFMVYLQKENIIDESGMPKERFSAEFPKEGPSILRIQQVVRGDSAAYFCASSLPGTGEETQYFGPGTRLLVL.

There are many counts of this clonotype. This chain joins TRBV4-2 and TRBJ2-3; D is undetermined. This CDR3 contains 11 residues. Trimming removed 2 bases from V and 5 bases from J, with 2 bases in between. CDR1 is LGHNA, CDR2 YNFKEQ, per germline. CDR3 protein: CASSQLDTQYF. CDR3 nucleotides: TGTGCCAGCAGCCAATTAGATACGCAGTATTTT.

This chain connects TRBV5-1 to TRBJ1-1; D gene uncertain. The ends were cut back, 0 bases at V and 2 bases at J, with 11 bases in the middle. CDR3 size: 15 residues. Looked up from germline, CDR1 is SGHRS and CDR2 is YFSETQ. Here the CDR3 DNA reads TGCGCCAGCAGCTTGGCCATAGCTAGCAACACTGAAGCTTTCTTT. This sequence encodes CASSLAIASNTEAFF.

This chain uses TRBV7-7 with TRBJ2-1; perhaps TRBD2 as D (6 bases). Germline V gene data show CDR1 as SSHAT and CDR2 as FNYEAQ (reference sequence). The V end was cut by 5 bases, the J end by 4 bases, with 12 bases between. This CDR3 contains 14 residues. The CDR3 sequence is CASSPLAEYNEQFF. CDR3 DNA: TGTGCCAGCAGCCCTTTAGCGGAGTACAATGAGCAGTTCTTC. Full variable domain (outside the CDR3, taken from reference TRBV7-7 and TRBJ2-1): GAGVSQSPRYKVTKRGQDVTLRCDPISSHATLYWYQQALGQGPEFLTYFNYEAQPDKSGLPSDRFSAERPEGSISTLTIQRTEQRDSAMYRCASSPLAEYNEQFFGPGTRLTVL.

This clonotype was found a few times. The rearrangement uses TRBV6-2 or TRBV6-3 and TRBJ2-5, with TRBD2 identical over 7 bases. Unmatched junction bases numbered 6, after V lost 5 bases and J lost 0 bases. Germline CDR1 is MNHEY and CDR2 is SVGEGT. This CDR3 is built from 15 residues. CDR3 protein: CASSAERGNQETQYF. CDR3 bases: TGTGCCAGCAGTGCCGAGCGGGGAAACCAAGAGACCCAGTACTTC.

This chain connects TRBV7-2 to TRBJ2-5; a weak D match, TRBD2 (7 bases). With 6 bases removed from V and 4 bases from J, the gap between germline ends came to 21 bases. CDR3 length: 16 amino acids. The germline gives CDR1 SGHTA, CDR2 FQGNSA. CDR3 nucleotides: TGTGCCAGCAGACGAACTCCCGCGGGGGACATAGAGACCCAGTACTTC. This sequence encodes CASRRTPAGDIETQYF. Combining the CDR3 with reference TRBV7-2 and TRBJ2-5 gives the whole variable domain GAGVSQSPSNKVTEKGKDVELRCDPISGHTALYWYRQSLGQGLEFLIYFQGNSAPDKSGLPSDRFSAERTGGSVSTLTIQRTQQEDSAVYLCASRRTPAGDIETQYFGPGTRLLVL.

This clonotype showed up just a few times. The chain has TRBV4-1 and TRBJ2-1; 7 bases agree with TRBD2. Germline values: CDR1 MGHRA, CDR2 YSYEKL. The V gene end was trimmed by 1 base and the J gene end by 2 bases; junction bases not matched to a gene: 2. CDR3 length: 15 amino acids. The CDR3 protein is CASSQGLAAYNEQFF. CDR3 sequence (DNA): TGCGCCAGCAGCCAAGGGCTAGCGGCCTACAATGAGCAGTTCTTC.

In its sample, this clonotype was seen a few times. The V and J genes are TRBV10-3 and TRBJ2-1, with TRBD2 identical over 10 bases. J lost 4 bases, V lost 4 bases, and 4 bases had no gene match. In germline, CDR1 is ENHRY, CDR2 SYGVKD. The CDR3 runs to 15 residues. This CDR3 is CAISGGLAEYNEQFF. For the CDR3, the DNA is TGTGCCATCAGTGGCGGACTAGCGGAATACAATGAGCAGTTCTTC.

The V gene is TRBV20-1, the J gene TRBJ1-2, with a tentative D call TRBD1 (5 bases). Germline V CDR1 and CDR2: DFQATT, SNEGSKA (reference sequence). The CDR3 has 12 amino acids. V was trimmed by 5 bases and J by 5 bases, leaving 12 bases between them. The CDR3 DNA reads as TGCAGTGCTTCCGACAGAGGGTATGGCTACACCTTC. Encoded protein: CSASDRGYGYTF.

The V and J genes are TRBV24-1 and TRBJ2-2; 7 bases line up with TRBD1. CDR1 and CDR2 (germline): KGHDR, SFDVKD. The CDR3 runs 15 residues. V trimming: 9 bases; J trimming: 5 bases; junction bases outside the gene matches: 11. The chain's CDR3 is CATATGELGTGELFF. DNA for the CDR3: TGTGCCACCGCTACAGGGGAGTTGGGAACCGGGGAGCTGTTTTTT.

This clonotype has a count of ten or more. The chain's CDR3 is CASSVQPSASNEQFF. CDR3 in DNA: TGTGCCAGCAGCGTACAGCCTAGCGCCTCCAATGAGCAGTTCTTC. J is TRBJ2-1 and V is TRBV9; tentatively, D is TRBD2 (6 bases). With 1 base removed from V and 6 bases from J, the gap between germline ends came to 14 bases. This CDR3 region has 15 residues. Germline-derived CDR1 and CDR2 are SGDLS and YYNGEE.

This clonotype was observed at least ten times. The chain is built from TRBV4-3 and TRBJ2-1, with D hard to call. Deletions cut 4 bases from V and 8 bases from J, with 12 bases between. This CDR3 has 13 residues. Germline V CDR1 and CDR2: LGHNA, YSLEER. The CDR3 sequence is CASSLVRRDEQFF. In DNA, the CDR3 is TGCGCCAGCAGCCTCGTTAGGAGAGATGAGCAGTTCTTC.

V and J are TRBV5-1 and TRBJ2-5; D possibly corresponds to TRBD1 (5 bases). Trimming cost V 4 bases and J 2 bases, with 15 bases left between them. CDR3 length: 15 amino acids. Germline CDR1 reads SGHRS; CDR2 reads YFSETQ. This CDR3 is CASSPISQGQETQYF. The DNA of the CDR3 is TGCGCCAGCAGCCCTATTAGCCAGGGACAAGAGACCCAGTACTTC.

On this clonotype: A much larger clone sits a single nucleotide away, making a read error possible. The J gene is TRBJ1-2, the V gene TRBV9, with 9 bases that match TRBD1. Per the germline V gene, CDR1 is SGDLS and CDR2 is YYNGEE. V dropped 3 bases and J dropped 9; count of bases not matched to a gene: 15. CDR3 size: 16 residues. CDR3 loop: CASSAVRTGAALCYTF. The CDR3 region has the DNA TGTGCCAGCAGCGCCGTTAGGACAGGGGCTGCTCTCTGCTACACCTTC.

This clonotype has a count of ten or more. V and J are TRBV6-5 and TRBJ1-4, with TRBD1 as a possible D gene (6 bases). The CDR3 is 16 amino acids. Looked up from germline, CDR1 is MNHEY and CDR2 is SVGAGI. Trimming cost V 6 bases and J 8 bases, with 22 bases left between them. CDR3 DNA sequence: TGTGCCAGCAGACCCGCGGGGTCAGGGGTGGGAGAAAAACTGTTTTTT. Protein sequence: CASRPAGSGVGEKLFF.

The chain is built from TRBV7-9 and TRBJ2-1; 7 bases match TRBD1. This CDR3 has 15 amino acids. V lost 4 bases to trimming and J lost 3 bases; unmatched junction nucleotides: 6. The V gene's germline CDR1 is SEHNR and CDR2 FQNEAQ (reference sequence). CDR3 nucleotide sequence: TGTGCCAGCAGCTCTCCCGGGACAGTCTACAATGAGCAGTTCTTC. It is translated as CASSSPGTVYNEQFF. Using reference TRBV7-9 and TRBJ2-1 for the parts outside the CDR3, the full variable domain is DTGVSQNPRHKITKRGQNVTFRCDPISEHNRLYWYRQTLGQGPEFLTYFQNEAQLEKSRLLSDRFSAERPKGSFSTLEIQRTEQGDSAMYLCASSSPGTVYNEQFFGPGTRLTVL.

The chain carries TRBV10-3 and TRBJ1-1; unclear D gene. Trimming cost V 0 bases and J 5 bases, with 10 bases left between them. CDR1 and CDR2 (germline): ENHRY, SYGVKD. The CDR3 length is 14 residues. In DNA, the CDR3 is TGTGCCATCAGTGAGTCGGGCCGGAGAACTGAAGCTTTCTTT. Translation: CAISESGRRTEAFF.

This clonotype was found a few times. DNA of the CDR3: TGTGCCAGCAGTTTGGCATCCTGGGGAGAGACCCAGTACTTC. Protein: CASSLASWGETQYF. The V call is TRBV12-3 or TRBV12-4, the J call TRBJ2-5, with unresolved D. The CDR3 totals 14 residues. Trimming left V 3 bases short and J 4 bases short, with 12 bases between.

This clonotype appeared many times. Mismatch with germline at one junction end may stem from a read error. The CDR3 is CATSRTGGTSENQYF. The DNA of the CDR3 is TGTGCCACCAGCCGAACAGGGGGGACGAGTGAGAACCAGTACTTC. The chain couples TRBV15 to TRBJ2-5, with 8 positions matching TRBD1. The CDR3 is 15 amino acids. Germline V gene sequence: CDR1 LNHNV, CDR2 YYDKDF (reference sequence).

At least ten counts were recorded for this clonotype. The chain is built from TRBV5-1 and TRBJ2-3, with D hard to call. V lost 2 bases and J lost 4, with 11 bases in between. The CDR3 length is 14 residues. Germline V gene sequence: CDR1 SGHRS, CDR2 YFSETQ. CDR3 residues: CASSFLPPPDTQYF. CDR3 coding DNA: TGCGCCAGCAGCTTTCTACCCCCGCCAGATACGCAGTATTTT.

This clonotype occurred a few times. The chain recombines TRBV28 with TRBJ2-2; D is perhaps TRBD1 or TRBD2 (7 bases each). Germline values: CDR1 MDHEN, CDR2 SYDVKM. Trimming stripped 7 bases from V and 5 bases from J, with 23 bases between. CDR3 length: 17 amino acids. CDR3 loop: CASKPRQGGVETGELFF. The CDR3 DNA sequence: TGTGCCAGCAAACCTAGACAGGGAGGGGTTGAAACCGGGGAGCTGTTTTTT.